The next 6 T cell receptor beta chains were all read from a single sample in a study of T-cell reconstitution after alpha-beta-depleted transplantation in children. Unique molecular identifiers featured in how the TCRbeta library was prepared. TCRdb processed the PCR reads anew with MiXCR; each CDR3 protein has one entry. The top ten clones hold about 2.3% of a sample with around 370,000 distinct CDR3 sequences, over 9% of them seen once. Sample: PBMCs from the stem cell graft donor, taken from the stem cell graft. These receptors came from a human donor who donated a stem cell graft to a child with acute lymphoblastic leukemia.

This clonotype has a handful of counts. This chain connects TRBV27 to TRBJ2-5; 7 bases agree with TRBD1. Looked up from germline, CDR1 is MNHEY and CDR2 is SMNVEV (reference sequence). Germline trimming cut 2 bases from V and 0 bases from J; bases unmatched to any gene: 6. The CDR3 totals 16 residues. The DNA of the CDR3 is TGTGCCAGCAGTTTAAAACAGGGGTCCTACCAAGAGACCCAGTACTTC. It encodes CASSLKQGSYQETQYF.

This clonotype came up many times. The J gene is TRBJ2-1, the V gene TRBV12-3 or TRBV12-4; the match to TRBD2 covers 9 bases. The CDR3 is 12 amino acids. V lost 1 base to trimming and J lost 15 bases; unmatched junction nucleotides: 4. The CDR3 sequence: CASSLGTSARFF. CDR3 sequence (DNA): TGTGCCAGCAGTTTAGGGACTAGCGCTAGGTTCTTC.

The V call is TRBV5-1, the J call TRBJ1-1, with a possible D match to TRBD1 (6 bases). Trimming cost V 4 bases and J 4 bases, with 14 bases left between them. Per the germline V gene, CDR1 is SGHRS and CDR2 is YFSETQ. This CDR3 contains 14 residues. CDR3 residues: CASSPGAGSTEAFF. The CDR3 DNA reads TGCGCCAGCAGCCCAGGGGCAGGTAGCACTGAAGCTTTCTTT.

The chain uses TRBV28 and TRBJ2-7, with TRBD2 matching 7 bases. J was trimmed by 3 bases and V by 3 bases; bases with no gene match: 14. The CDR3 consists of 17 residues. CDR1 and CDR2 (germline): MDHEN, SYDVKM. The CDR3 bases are TGTGCCAGCAGTTTCAGTGACTGGCGGGAGAAGGGCTACGAGCAGTACTTC. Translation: CASSFSDWREKGYEQYF.

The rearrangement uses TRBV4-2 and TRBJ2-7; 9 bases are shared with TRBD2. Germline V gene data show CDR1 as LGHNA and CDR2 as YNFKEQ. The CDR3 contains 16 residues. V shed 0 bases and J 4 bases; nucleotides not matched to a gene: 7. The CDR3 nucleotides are TGTGCCAGCAGCCAAGAAGGGACTAGCTCGGTTTACGAGCAGTACTTC. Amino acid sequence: CASSQEGTSSVYEQYF.

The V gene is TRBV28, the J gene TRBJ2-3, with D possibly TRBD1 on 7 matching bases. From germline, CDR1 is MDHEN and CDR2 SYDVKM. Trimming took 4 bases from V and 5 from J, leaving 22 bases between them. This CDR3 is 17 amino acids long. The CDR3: CASSSRGGGALVDTQYF. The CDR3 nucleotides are TGTGCCAGCAGTTCCCGTGGAGGGGGCGCATTAGTAGATACGCAGTATTTT. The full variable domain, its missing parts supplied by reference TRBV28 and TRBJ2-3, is DVKVTQSSRYLVKRTGEKVFLECVQDMDHENMFWYRQDPGLGLRLIYFSYDVKMKEKGDIPEGYSVSREKKERFSLILESASTNQTSMYLCASSSRGGGALVDTQYFGPGTRLTVL.